This TCR beta chain is drawn from a study of Siglec-9 on CD8 T cells in melanoma (dated by TCRdb to between 2019 and 2020). Notes on the research overall: In this study, researchers looked at how Siglec-9 is expressed on CD8+ T cells and what Siglec-9 does to regulate T cells within the melanoma tumor microenvironment. What the research found in general, with its limitations: According to the report, an effector memory CD8+ T-cell subset that seemed to build up inside melanoma tumors was both marked and regulated by Siglec-9.

Libraries were built with the immunoSEQ multiplex PCR assay. Here the immuneACCESS table is served through TCRdb, limited to in-frame sequences with V and J called. Missing clones are a known gap in these copies; in checked studies unresolved V genes cover under half, and the rest lacks a known reason. The sample data list about 30,000 clones, and approximately 80% of these were observed just once. Together, the top ten hold less than 7% of the sample. In the case of this clone: Its antigen has not been determined. The input lacks base qualities; no much larger clone sits a single base away.

The CDR3 goes from the cysteine to the phenylalanine over 13 residues. Only the CDR3 DNA stays, 39 bases, in frame from base 1. This sequence originates from a human donor in good health. Recombination linked TRBV12-1 to TRBJ1-5. TRBV12-1 is recorded as a pseudogene. Sequencing used Siglec-9- CD8+ T cells sorted from blood. The sample's cell subset or site label is to be understood as: CD8 T cells lacking Siglec-9. The nucleotide sequence reads as follows: TGTGCCAGCAGACCAGAGGACCCCCAGCCCCAGCATTTT. The translation is CASRPEDPQPQHF.